This T cell receptor beta chain came from a study of CD4 T cells in relation to SARS-CoV-2 and coronaviruses. Study in general: After roughly eleven days of antigen culture, PBMC TCR beta CDR3s were sequenced.

CD4+ T cells from unexposed donors were obtained before the COVID-19 pandemic (2011-2018). After less than 11 days of culture, CD4+ T cells were isolated. Broader study findings: About 65% of donors had memory CD4+ clonotypes crossrecognizing SARS-CoV-2 and common cold coronavirus spike. Crossreactivity was assessed only for spike protein, not other viral proteins. Pre-pandemic and post-infection samples never came from the same donor.

In regard to this clone: What it binds is unknown.

V dropped 2 bases and J dropped 1 base, with 11 bases sitting between them. The germline V gene has CDR1 LGHNA and CDR2 YSLEER. The CDR3 loop spans 15 amino acids. The assay was immunoSEQ multiplex PCR, and TCRdb's table has in-frame clones only and misses some. The sample records 23,000 or so clones, less than 80% being singletons. The rearrangement joins TRBV4-3 to TRBJ1-1; the D is unclear. The clonotype originates from a human donor in good health. What was sequenced was CD4+ T cells from PBMCs, cultured in vitro. The DNA for the CDR3 is TGCGCCAGCAGCCAACATATTGGACCGAACACTGAAGCTTTCTTT. Its translation: CASSQHIGPNTEAFF.